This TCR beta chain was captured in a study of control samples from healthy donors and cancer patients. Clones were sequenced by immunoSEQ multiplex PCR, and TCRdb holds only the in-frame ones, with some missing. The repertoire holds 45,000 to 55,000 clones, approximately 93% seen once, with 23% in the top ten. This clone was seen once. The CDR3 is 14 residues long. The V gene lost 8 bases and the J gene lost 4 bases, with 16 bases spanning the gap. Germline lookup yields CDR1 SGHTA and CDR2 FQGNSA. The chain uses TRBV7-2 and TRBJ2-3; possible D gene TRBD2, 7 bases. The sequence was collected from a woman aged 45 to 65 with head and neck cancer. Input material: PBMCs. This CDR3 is CASRPRGAADTQYF. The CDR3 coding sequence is TGTGCCAGCCGCCCCCGGGGGGCGGCAGATACGCAGTATTTT.